This TCR beta chain is from a study of T-cell memory formation after mild COVID-19. Whole-study results and caveats: Contracting clones localized mainly to CM and EM when CD4+ and mainly to EMRA when CD8+.

TCRdb reprocessed the 5' RACE reads with MiXCR, giving one entry per CDR3 protein. Of around 90,000 distinct CDR3 sequences in the sample, 13% are singletons; the top ten hold about 27%. The CDR3 runs 16 residues. V lost 6 bases and J lost 4; bases outside the gene matches: 16. Germline CDR1 and CDR2: DFQATT and SNEGSKA (reference sequence). In regard to this clonotype: Its antigen is as yet unknown.

This clonotype was sampled from an adult woman who had mild COVID-19 (a few samples of this study predate the infection). Cell type and time point are not known. Material for sequencing was PBMCs or a T cell subset sorted from them (not recorded which). J is TRBJ1-2 and V is TRBV20-1, with TRBD1 matching over 8 bases. The CDR3 region is CSANGAFRTGPYGYTF. DNA for the CDR3: TGCAGTGCCAACGGGGCCTTTAGGACAGGGCCCTATGGCTACACCTTC.